Sequencing of this T cell receptor beta chain was carried out in a study of blood T cell repertoires in COVID-19. Sequencing was performed with immunoSEQ multiplex PCR; in TCRdb, only in-frame clones are kept and a portion is missing. The sample records 80,000 to 100,000 clones, 81% being singletons. V lost 1 base to trimming and J lost 6 bases, with 13 bases between them. CDR1 is LGHNA and CDR2 is YSLEER in the germline V gene. This CDR3 spans 15 amino acids. This TCR was sampled from a man aged 55 to 70 with acute or convalescent COVID-19. The chain combines TRBV4-3 with TRBJ1-5; no reliable D call. Sequenced material: peripheral blood. DNA for the CDR3: TGCGCCAGCAGCCAAGCCCTGGAGGGAGGTCAGCCCCAGCATTTT. Translating it yields CASSQALEGGQPQHF.